The rows below give T cell receptor beta chains drawn from one sample of a study of regulatory T cells in long-lasting Graves disease. From the multiplex PCR reads, TCRdb called clonotypes with MiXCR, one entry per CDR3 protein. The sample lists 350,000 to 450,000 distinct CDR3 sequences; about an eighth were seen once. The same specimen was also included in a second study, on T cells in Graves' hyperthyroidism and ophthalmopathy.

The input for sequencing was peripheral blood mononuclear cells (PBMCs), taken at new diagnosis, from a patient treated with antithyroid drugs. All receptors come from a woman aged 18-29 years with Graves disease. Both conserved end residues are part of each CDR3. Fields, in order: D gene, clone size, J gene, V gene, CDR3 DNA, CDR3 protein. The D gene is left open where the match is weak. Only part of the rows carry a size: once, few, many, or a class if the clone is expanded.

>-|many|TRBJ1-1|TRBV12-3/TRBV12-4
TGTGCCAGCAGTTTAGAGGCAGATTTGAACACTGAAGCTTTCTTT
CASSLEADLNTEAFF
>-|few|TRBJ1-1|TRBV5-1
TGCGCCAGCAGTAGATTCGTTCGGACAACGGGCACTGAAGCTTTCTTT
CASSRFVRTTGTEAFF
>-|-|TRBJ1-5|TRBV28
TGTGCCACCGGGACTGGGGGGTTTAGCAATCAGCCCCAGCATTTT
CATGTGGFSNQPQHF
>TRBD2|many|TRBJ2-7|TRBV20-1
TGCAGTGCTCGGGTACACGGGGGGATCTCCTACGAGCAGTACTTC
CSARVHGGISYEQYF
>TRBD2|-|TRBJ2-1|TRBV20-1
TGCAGTGCTAGACCTCCAGGGACTAGCGGGACCAGCTCCTACAATGAGCAGTTCTTC
CSARPPGTSGTSSYNEQFF
>TRBD2|-|TRBJ2-1|TRBV29-1
TGCAGCGTTGAAGATAAAGCGGGAGGGCCGGATGAGCAGTTCTTC
CSVEDKAGGPDEQFF
>-|many|TRBJ1-5|TRBV12-3/TRBV12-4
TGTGCCAGCAGTTTGTGGGCAAATCAGCCCCAGCATTTT
CASSLWANQPQHF
>-|-|TRBJ1-2|TRBV20-1
TGCAGCGCGACCCAGGGGAATTACTATGGCTACACCTTC
CSATQGNYYGYTF
>-|many|TRBJ2-5|TRBV20-1
TGCAGCCAACTGCGGACTGCCAAAGAGACCCAGTACTTC
CSQLRTAKETQYF
>TRBD1|many|TRBJ1-2|TRBV12-3/TRBV12-4
TGTGCCAGCAGTCCCAAGACAGGGGGCTTTGGTGGCTACACCTTC
CASSPKTGGFGGYTF
>-|many|TRBJ1-4|TRBV5-5
TGTGCCAGCAGCTTCACTCCCCCTGAAAAACTGTTTTTT
CASSFTPPEKLFF
>-|-|TRBJ1-1|TRBV4-3
TGCGCCAGCAGCCAACTGGTAACCATGAACACTGAAGCTTTCTTT
CASSQLVTMNTEAFF
>TRBD1|many|TRBJ1-4|TRBV6-1
TGTGCCAGCCAGACAGGGGTTAATGAAAAACTGTTTTTT
CASQTGVNEKLFF